The source of this T cell receptor (beta chain) is a study of blood T cells in healthy people across ages. CDR1 is MDHEN and CDR2 is SYDVKM in the germline V gene. The CDR3 has 15 amino acids. The ends were cut back, 3 bases at V and 10 bases at J, with 18 bases in the middle. Study conclusions and caveats: Any conclusive comparison of naive versus antigen-experienced cells was prevented by using unsorted PBMCs. Estimates of total diversity, which came from one million sequenced T cells, were considered to be underestimates.

Using a J-beta primer mix together with a sample-barcoded 5' primer, a second PCR was run for about 6 to 12 cycles. Each CDR3 protein is one row after TCRdb ran MiXCR on the 5' RACE reads. Among about 1.6 million distinct CDR3 sequences listed, roughly 32% were seen once. As to this clonotype: Its antigen is undetermined.

Sequenced input: blood. The chain has TRBV28 and TRBJ1-4, with TRBD1 as a possible D gene (6 bases). The clonotype originates from a woman aged 25 to 39 in good health. CDR3 sequence (DNA): TGTGCCAGCAGTTTTGGCTTGGACAGTGGTGGAAAACTGTTTTTT. It codes for CASSFGLDSGGKLFF.